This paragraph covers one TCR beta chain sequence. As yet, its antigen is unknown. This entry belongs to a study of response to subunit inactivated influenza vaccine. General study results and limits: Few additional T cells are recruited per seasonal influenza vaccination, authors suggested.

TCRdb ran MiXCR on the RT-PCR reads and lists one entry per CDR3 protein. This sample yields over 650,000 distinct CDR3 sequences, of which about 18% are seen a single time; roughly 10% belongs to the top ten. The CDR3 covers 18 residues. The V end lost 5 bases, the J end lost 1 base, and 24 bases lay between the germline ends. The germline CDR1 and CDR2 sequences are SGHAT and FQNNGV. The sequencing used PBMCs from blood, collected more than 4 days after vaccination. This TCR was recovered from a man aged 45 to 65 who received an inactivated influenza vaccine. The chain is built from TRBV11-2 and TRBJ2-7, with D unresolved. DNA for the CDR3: TGTGCCAGCAGCACGACCCGCACCCCGGCAGCACTATCCTACGAGCAGTACTTC. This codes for CASSTTRTPAALSYEQYF.